This record looks at one T cell receptor beta chain sequence and its context. This specimen belongs to a study of cytomegalovirus exposure and HLA in healthy donors. A multiplex PCR was run with 60 Vbeta primers and 13 Jbeta primers. Profiled with immunoSEQ multiplex PCR; TCRdb holds only in-frame clones, not every one. The sample includes some 120,000 clones. Germline V CDR1 and CDR2: PRHDT, FYEKMQ (reference sequence). V lost 5 bases to trimming and J lost 4 bases, with 20 bases between them. The CDR3 contains 16 residues. The clonotype originates from a woman aged 60-70 years in good health and CMV-seronegative. The sample taken for sequencing was PBMCs. V gene TRBV13 combines with J gene TRBJ1-1; no reliable D call. CDR3 bases: TGTGCCAGCAGCCTCCTCCGATTTAGTGGAGTCACTGAAGCTTTCTTT. It translates to CASSLLRFSGVTEAFF.